The rows below give T cell receptor beta chains drawn from one sample of a study of CD8 T cells in ankylosing spondylitis. MiXCR, run by TCRdb on the 5' RACE reads, gives a single entry per CDR3 protein. The table has approximately 300,000 distinct CDR3 sequences, 8% seen once. Sequencing was performed on blood, either unsorted or a sorted T cell fraction (not recorded which). Every receptor here comes from a male donor with ankylosing spondylitis. Both conserved end residues are part of each CDR3. D genes are given only for firm matches. Rows give clone size only sometimes, using once, few, many, or a class for an expanded clone.

d_call	cdr3_length	clone_size	v_call	j_call	cdr3_aa	cdr3_nt
TRBD2	16	few	TRBV7-7	TRBJ2-1	CASSLGGSGEYNEQFF	TGTGCTAGCAGCTTAGGAGGTAGCGGGGAATACAATGAGCAGTTCTTC
TRBD1	15	-	TRBV12-3/TRBV12-4	TRBJ1-6	CASSGQAAYNSPLHF	TGTGCCAGCAGTGGACAGGCCGCATATAATTCACCCCTCCACTTT
TRBD2	19	many	TRBV10-3	TRBJ2-5	CAISSTLGLAEKYQETQYF	TGTGCCATCAGCTCCACCCTGGGACTAGCAGAGAAGTACCAAGAGACCCAGTACTTC
-	13	few	TRBV28	TRBJ1-1	CASRSQMNTEAFF	TGTGCCAGCAGATCTCAGATGAACACTGAAGCTTTCTTT
-	15	-	TRBV29-1	TRBJ2-7	CSVKTQGQNSYEQYF	TGCAGCGTAAAAACTCAGGGTCAGAATTCCTACGAGCAGTACTTC
TRBD2	16	many	TRBV7-3	TRBJ2-2	CASSPRTSGTTGELFF	TGTGCCAGCAGCCCCCGGACTAGTGGAACCACCGGGGAGCTGTTTTTT
-	15	few	TRBV5-1	TRBJ2-5	CASSPGAGRWETQYF	TGCGCCAGCAGTCCGGGTGCGGGAAGGTGGGAGACCCAGTACTTC
-	11	many	TRBV11-2	TRBJ2-5	CASSGGKTQYF	TGTGCCAGCAGCGGGGGGAAGACCCAGTACTTC
-	16	few	TRBV5-1	TRBJ2-3	CASSLEAGGSTDTQYF	TGCGCCAGCAGCTTGGAGGCAGGGGGGAGCACAGATACGCAGTATTTT
-	15	few	TRBV27	TRBJ1-6	CASSLSTGHNSPLHF	TGTGCCAGCAGTTTATCGACGGGACACAATTCACCCCTCCACTTT
-	14	many	TRBV10-3	TRBJ1-1	CAITPGQGNTEAFF	TGTGCCATCACCCCCGGTCAGGGGAACACTGAAGCTTTCTTT
TRBD2	17	-	TRBV2	TRBJ2-1	CASSQPWEREDVNEQFF	TGTGCCAGCAGTCAGCCTTGGGAGCGGGAGGACGTTAATGAGCAGTTCTTC
-	12	-	TRBV12-3/TRBV12-4	TRBJ2-5	CASSFWGETQYF	TGTGCCAGCAGTTTTTGGGGGGAGACCCAGTACTTC
TRBD1	15	few	TRBV14	TRBJ2-4	CASSQNRQGRNVQYF	TGTGCCAGCAGCCAAAATCGACAGGGGAGGAACGTTCAGTACTTC
-	12	-	TRBV10-3	TRBJ1-2	CAIRMDQERYTF	TGTGCCATCAGGATGGATCAGGAGCGCTACACCTTC
-	11	-	TRBV29-1	TRBJ2-5	CSHGTKETQYF	TGCAGCCACGGCACTAAAGAGACCCAGTACTTC
-	14	few	TRBV28	TRBJ2-1	CASSLVPLYNEQFF	TGTGCCAGCAGTTTAGTCCCACTCTACAATGAGCAGTTCTTC
-	12	many	TRBV30	TRBJ1-1	CAWSDGNTEAFF	TGTGCCTGGAGTGACGGGAACACTGAAGCTTTCTTT
TRBD2	14	many	TRBV29-1	TRBJ2-5	CSVWTSGGQETQYF	TGCAGCGTGTGGACTAGCGGGGGGCAAGAGACCCAGTACTTC
TRBD2	17	-	TRBV12-3/TRBV12-4	TRBJ2-2	CASSLAGTRSNTGELFF	TGTGCCAGCAGTTTAGCCGGGACTAGGTCGAACACCGGGGAGCTGTTTTTT